Following are 17 T cell receptor beta chains from one sample sequenced in a study of CD8+ T cells in alopecia areata. Described treatment: oral pan-JAK inhibitor, 5-10 mg twice daily. Reverse transcribed after extraction, RNA yielded cDNA as the sequencing template. TCRdb keeps only in-frame clones here, not all; method: immunoSEQ multiplex PCR. The table lists about 190,000 clones, more than 55% of them singletons. Sample: CD4+ T cells sorted from blood, taken at week 4, from a patient treated with tofacitinib. These receptors all come from a human donor with alopecia areata.

This chain connects TRBV7-6 to TRBJ2-3, with TRBD1 matching over 7 bases. The CDR3 has 15 residues. V shed 1 base, J shed 5 bases, and the junction held 6 bases outside the gene matches. Germline CDR1 is SGHVS and CDR2 is FNYEAQ. CDR3 bases: TGTGCCAGCAGCTTAGGAAACAGGGGTGGAGATACGCAGTATTTT. Amino acid sequence: CASSLGNRGGDTQYF.

The V call is TRBV7-9, the J call TRBJ2-3, with no clear D. The CDR3 covers 15 residues. From germline, CDR1 is SEHNR and CDR2 FQNEAQ (reference sequence). Between the trimmed V and J ends, which lost 7 bases and 1 base, there was a span of 15 bases. In DNA form, the CDR3 reads TGTGCCAGCACCCCCGACCCCCGCCGCACAGATACGCAGTATTTT. Protein product: CASTPDPRRTDTQYF.

The chain employs TRBV7-9 and TRBJ2-5, with TRBD2 matching over 8 bases. Per the germline V gene, CDR1 is SEHNR and CDR2 is FQNEAQ (reference sequence). The V gene end was trimmed by 8 bases and the J gene end by 5 bases; junction bases not matched to a gene: 7. The CDR3 spans 13 residues. CDR3 amino acids: CASGGTSGETQYF. CDR3 sequence (DNA): TGTGCCAGCGGTGGAACTAGCGGCGAGACCCAGTACTTC.

The rearrangement joins TRBV19 to TRBJ2-4, with D maybe TRBD1 (6 bases). Trimming took 5 bases from V and 4 from J, leaving 18 bases between them. Germline CDR1 and CDR2: LNHDA and SQIVND (reference sequence). The CDR3 loop spans 16 amino acids. CDR3 region: CASSGAGRGGKNIQYF. In DNA, the CDR3 is TGTGCCAGTAGTGGCGCAGGACGAGGGGGAAAAAACATTCAGTACTTC.

The chain combines TRBV19 with TRBJ1-1, with D perhaps matching TRBD1 (6 bases). Germline V gene sequence: CDR1 LNHDA, CDR2 SQIVND (reference sequence). The V end was cut by 6 bases, the J end by 6 bases, with 26 bases between. The length of the CDR3 is 17 residues. The CDR3 here is CASRSRGVGVQRPEAFF. CDR3 sequence (DNA): TGTGCCAGTAGATCCAGGGGTGTCGGTGTCCAACGTCCTGAAGCTTTCTTT. The whole variable domain, filled in from reference TRBV19 and TRBJ1-1, reads DGGITQSPKYLFRKEGQNVTLSCEQNLNHDAMYWYRQDPGQGLRLIYYSQIVNDFQKGDIAEGYSVSREKKESFPLTVTSAQKNPTAFYLCASRSRGVGVQRPEAFFGQGTRLTVV.

The rearrangement uses TRBV15 and TRBJ2-3; 7 positions agree with TRBD2. Germline V CDR1 and CDR2: LNHNV, YYDKDF (reference sequence). Unmatched junction bases numbered 7, after V lost 6 bases and J lost 4 bases. The CDR3 is 14 amino acids. CDR3 protein: CATREAGASDTQYF. Written as DNA, the CDR3 is TGTGCCACCAGAGAGGCGGGAGCGTCAGATACGCAGTATTTT.

This rearrangement joins TRBV7-8 to TRBJ2-5; 8 positions match TRBD1. Germline loops: CDR1 SGHVS, CDR2 FQNEAQ. Unmatched junction bases numbered 7, after V lost 1 base and J lost 3 bases. CDR3 size: 16 residues. CDR3: CASSLVSGQGKETQYF. Written as DNA, the CDR3 is TGTGCCAGCAGCTTAGTCTCCGGACAGGGAAAAGAGACCCAGTACTTC.

V and J are TRBV29-1 and TRBJ2-7; possibly TRBD1 or TRBD2 for D (5 bases each). The ends were cut back, 5 bases at V and 0 bases at J, with 11 bases in the middle. The germline CDR1 and CDR2 sequences are SQVTM and ANQGSEA. This CDR3 is built from 13 residues. CDR3 region: CSVRDASSYEQYF. In DNA, the CDR3 is TGCAGCGTTCGGGACGCTAGCTCCTACGAGCAGTACTTC.

The V and J genes are TRBV29-1 and TRBJ2-1; 8 positions match TRBD1. CDR1 is SQVTM and CDR2 is ANQGSEA in the germline V gene. The CDR3 is made up of 16 amino acids. V gave up 1 base and J gave up 4 bases; unmatched junction bases: 9. CDR3 loop: CSVEVLGRGLYNEQFF. CDR3 coding DNA: TGCAGCGTTGAAGTTCTCGGCAGGGGGCTTTACAATGAGCAGTTCTTC.

The chain couples TRBV5-4 to TRBJ2-6; 10 bases agree with TRBD1. Germline CDR1 and CDR2: SGHNT and YYREEE (reference sequence). The CDR3 is 17 residues long. J lost 5 bases, V lost 4 bases, and 9 bases had no gene match. The CDR3 loop is CASSPRDRGLRANVLTF. DNA for the CDR3: TGTGCCAGCAGCCCGAGGGACAGGGGACTTAGGGCCAACGTCCTGACTTTC. Filled out from reference TRBV5-4 and TRBJ2-6, the complete variable domain reads ETGVTQSPTHLIKTRGQQVTLRCSSQSGHNTVSWYQQALGQGPQFIFQYYREEENGRGNFPPRFSGLQFPNYSSELNVNALELDDSALYLCASSPRDRGLRANVLTFGAGSRLTVL.

The genes are TRBV9 and TRBJ1-2; 7 nucleotides align to TRBD1. The junction had 17 bases not matched to a gene; V was cut back by 5 bases and J by 4 bases. Germline values: CDR1 SGDLS, CDR2 YYNGEE. The CDR3 is 17 amino acids. In DNA form, the CDR3 reads TGTGCCAGCAGACCCATAAGACCGGGACAGAGCCTCTATGGCTACACCTTC. Protein product: CASRPIRPGQSLYGYTF.

This clone was observed a handful of times. This rearrangement joins TRBV7-9 to TRBJ2-1; TRBD2 matches at 8 bases. The CDR3 sequence is 16 residues long. Germline loops: CDR1 SEHNR, CDR2 FQNEAQ (reference sequence). V lost 3 bases to trimming and J lost 5 bases; unmatched junction nucleotides: 9. The CDR3 loop reads CASSFLSGLANNEQFF. Here the CDR3 DNA reads TGTGCCAGCAGCTTCCTATCCGGACTAGCCAACAATGAGCAGTTCTTC.

The chain couples TRBV19 to TRBJ2-7, with 12 bases fitting TRBD2. Per the germline V gene, CDR1 is LNHDA and CDR2 is SQIVND (reference sequence). The CDR3 is 16 residues long. V was clipped by 4 bases and J by 1 base; unmatched bases: 5. The CDR3 bases are TGTGCCAGTAGTACTCCGGGACTAGCGGGTTCCTACGAGCAGTACTTC. Translation gives CASSTPGLAGSYEQYF.

This clone was observed a handful of times. The chain employs TRBV7-2 and TRBJ1-3; D is perhaps TRBD1 (6 bases). Germline values: CDR1 SGHTA, CDR2 FQGNSA. CDR3 length equals 12 residues. Deletions cut 5 bases from V and 8 bases from J, with 10 bases between. The CDR3 DNA sequence: TGTGCCAGCAGCCCACAGGGTGACACCATATATTTT. It is translated as CASSPQGDTIYF.

V gene TRBV30 combines with J gene TRBJ1-3; D perhaps matches TRBD1 (5 bases). This CDR3 has 15 residues. The V end was cut by 0 bases, the J end by 0 bases, with 9 bases between. Germline values: CDR1 GTSNPN, CDR2 SVGIG (reference sequence). The CDR3 spells CAWSVRGGSGNTIYF. CDR3 coding DNA: TGTGCCTGGAGTGTGAGGGGTGGCTCTGGAAACACCATATATTTT.

This clone was picked up a small number of times. The chain employs TRBV29-1 and TRBJ2-7, with no clear D. In germline, CDR1 is SQVTM, CDR2 ANQGSEA. The V gene lost 6 bases and the J gene lost 3 bases, with 18 bases spanning the gap. CDR3 length: 14 residues. As DNA, the CDR3 is TGCAGCGTCCCGGGCCCAGCAGGTCGCTACGAGCAGTACTTC. The encoded protein is CSVPGPAGRYEQYF.

This clone was seen more than once but under ten times. The gene calls are TRBV5-1 and TRBJ2-1; the D gene is possibly TRBD1 (6 bases). V dropped 4 bases and J dropped 0 bases, with 11 bases sitting between them. Germline CDR1 SGHRS, CDR2 YFSETQ. The CDR3 spans 15 residues. CDR3 DNA: TGCGCCAGCAGCCGGGACAAGCCCTCCTACAATGAGCAGTTCTTC. Translating gives CASSRDKPSYNEQFF.